A selection of T cell receptor beta chains follows, all from one sample in a study of T cell repertoires in cytomegalovirus infection. TCRdb independently ran MiXCR on the reads; one entry per CDR3 protein. The table includes hundreds of thousands of distinct CDR3 sequences, about 29% detected once. For these receptors, no antigen is known. The source material was cultured PBMCs, sampled from culture after CMV antigen stimulation. The source of these receptors is a human donor in good health (CMV status not recorded). Some clones in this sample may be carry-over from other donors' samples. CDR3s include the opening cysteine and the closing phenylalanine or tryptophan. The D gene is left open where the match is weak. Expanded clones get a size class; other rows say once, few or many, or leave the size out.

TGCGCCAGCAGCCAACTTACCGGGACGGATGGCTACACCTTC,CASSQLTGTDGYTF,-,TRBV5-1,TRBJ1-2,-
TGTGCCAGCAGCTCGCCCGACAGGGGGCTGAGCGAGCAGTACTTC,CASSSPDRGLSEQYF,TRBD1,TRBV12-3/TRBV12-4,TRBJ2-7,-
TGTGCCAGTAGGGACACCTTCAACACCGGGGAGCTGTTTTTT,CASRDTFNTGELFF,-,TRBV19,TRBJ2-2,-
TGTGCCAGCAGCCCACCCCCAGGAGGGGACACTGAAGCTTTCTTT,CASSPPPGGDTEAFF,-,TRBV7-8,TRBJ1-1,-
TGTGCCAGCAGCCCCGGTACGACTGTAGAAAAACTGTTTTTT,CASSPGTTVEKLFF,-,TRBV7-8,TRBJ1-4,-
TGTGCCAGCAGCCGAACGGGACAGAATCAGCCCCAGCATTTT,CASSRTGQNQPQHF,TRBD1,TRBV7-2,TRBJ1-5,few
TGTGCCAGCAGCCCCCTGAGGCAGGGCAGGACAGATACGCAGTATTTT,CASSPLRQGRTDTQYF,-,TRBV7-8,TRBJ2-3,few
TGTGCCAGCAGCCCGGAGGGGGGGGGCAATCAGCCCCAGCATTTT,CASSPEGGGNQPQHF,-,TRBV7-8,TRBJ1-5,few
TGCAGTGCTAGAGAGGGACTAGCTCCCTTGAATGAGCAGTTCTTC,CSAREGLAPLNEQFF,TRBD2,TRBV20-1,TRBJ2-1,-
TGTGCCAGCAGGGGAGACAGGGGGACCAACTATGGCTACACCTTC,CASRGDRGTNYGYTF,TRBD1,TRBV9,TRBJ1-2,once
TGTGCCATCAGTGAGCTCGGAGGGACAGCTTACTATGGCTACACCTTC,CAISELGGTAYYGYTF,TRBD1,TRBV10-3,TRBJ1-2,few
TGTGCCAGCAGTGGGGAACAGGGGTTCCTCACTGAAGCTTTCTTT,CASSGEQGFLTEAFF,TRBD1,TRBV6-6,TRBJ1-1,-
TGTGCCAGCAGTCACCTACAGGCCGTCCATAGCAATCAGCCCCAGCATTTT,CASSHLQAVHSNQPQHF,-,TRBV12-3/TRBV12-4,TRBJ1-5,-
TGTGCCAGCAGTGACCCCTCGGACGGCGGCACAGATACGCAGTATTTT,CASSDPSDGGTDTQYF,-,TRBV25-1,TRBJ2-3,few
TGCAGTGCAGGGATCCCCGAGTACGAGCAGTACTTC,CSAGIPEYEQYF,-,TRBV20-1,TRBJ2-7,few
TGTGCCAGCAGCGCCGGGACTAGCGGGAGGGGATACAATGAGCAGTTCTTC,CASSAGTSGRGYNEQFF,TRBD2,TRBV3-1,TRBJ2-1,few
TGCAGTGCTAGAGATGGGTTGGGACTAGCGGGAGGCTCCGATACGCAGTATTTT,CSARDGLGLAGGSDTQYF,TRBD2,TRBV20-1,TRBJ2-3,-
TGTGCCAGCAGTTTCGGTAGCTCCTATAATTCACCCCTCCACTTT,CASSFGSSYNSPLHF,-,TRBV27,TRBJ1-6,few
TGTGCCAGCAGTTCGGTCTGGGGCACTGAAGCTTTCTTT,CASSSVWGTEAFF,-,TRBV27,TRBJ1-1,-
TGTGCCAGCAGCTTAATGACTAGCGGGACCACAGATACGCAGTATTTT,CASSLMTSGTTDTQYF,TRBD2,TRBV5-4,TRBJ2-3,few